This is a list of T cell receptor beta chains from one sample in a study of CD8 T cells in Susac syndrome. Each CDR3 protein gets one entry after TCRdb re-called the immunoSEQ multiplex PCR reads with MiXCR. The sample holds approximately 100,000 distinct CDR3 sequences, 85% to 95% seen once. What was sequenced was CD8+ T cells from PBMCs. The receptors here all came from a human donor in good health. Both conserved end residues are part of each CDR3. A D gene is named only where the DNA matches it firmly. For some rows the clone size is stated as once, few or many, or as a class when expanded; others skip it.

NA,NA,TRBV19,TRBJ2-1,TGTGCCAGTAGCCCGGGGCTGGCGGGCAATGAGCAGTTCTTC,CASSPGLAGNEQFF
NA,NA,TRBV7-9,TRBJ2-3,TGTGCCAGCAGCACCTGGGCCCCACCGGCCGGAGATACGCAGTATTTT,CASSTWAPPAGDTQYF
TRBD1,NA,TRBV3-1,TRBJ1-1,TGTGCCAGCAGCCTCGGGACAGGGACTTTGGACACTGAAGCTTTCTTT,CASSLGTGTLDTEAFF
NA,NA,TRBV7-9,TRBJ2-2,TGTGCCAGCAGCCCAACCCTAGGGGTCGGGGAGCTGTTTTTT,CASSPTLGVGELFF
TRBD1,NA,TRBV4-2,TRBJ2-2,TGTGCCAGCAGCCAAGAAGGGGGCTTCGCCGGGGAGCTGTTTTTT,CASSQEGGFAGELFF
NA,NA,TRBV14,TRBJ1-1,TGTGCCAGCAGCTTAGGGAAGGGGAGTGGGAACACTGAAGCTTTCTTT,CASSLGKGSGNTEAFF
TRBD2,NA,TRBV9,TRBJ2-1,TGTGCCAGCAGCCCGGGGCGGGGGGACTACAATGAGCAGTTCTTC,CASSPGRGDYNEQFF
TRBD2,NA,TRBV5-1,TRBJ2-5,TGCGCCAGCACCTGGGGGACTAGCGACAACCAAGAGACCCAGTACTTC,CASTWGTSDNQETQYF
NA,NA,TRBV7-8,TRBJ1-2,TGTGCCAGCAGTGACCCCCCCATCTGGTCGGGTGGCTACACCTTC,CASSDPPIWSGGYTF
NA,NA,TRBV29-1,TRBJ2-5,TGCAGCGCCTCCGGGGGCCTAAAGACCCAGTACTTC,CSASGGLKTQYF
TRBD1,NA,TRBV29-1,TRBJ1-4,TGCAGCGTTGGGACAGGGGGGTCTGGGAAACTGTTTTTT,CSVGTGGSGKLFF
NA,NA,TRBV19,TRBJ1-5,TGTGCCAGTAGTATCGTCTGGGATAGCAATCAGCCCCAGCATTTT,CASSIVWDSNQPQHF
TRBD2,NA,TRBV6-6,TRBJ2-2,TGTGCCCCCAGAGCAGCGGGGGCCCTCAGCGGGGAGCTGTTTTTT,CAPRAAGALSGELFF
NA,NA,TRBV27,TRBJ1-1,TGTGCCAGCCGAACGGGGGGGTGGACTGAAGCTTTCTTT,CASRTGGWTEAFF
TRBD2,NA,TRBV7-6,TRBJ2-2,TGTGCCAGCAGCAGCAGCGGACTAGCGGTTAGCACCGGGGAGCTGTTTTTT,CASSSSGLAVSTGELFF
NA,NA,TRBV7-2,TRBJ2-3,TGTGCCAGCAGCTTAGGCGGAATAGAGCTGGATACGCAGTATTTT,CASSLGGIELDTQYF
NA,NA,TRBV5-1,TRBJ2-1,TGCGCCAGCAGCTGGGGTTTAGAATACAATGAGCAGTTCTTC,CASSWGLEYNEQFF
NA,NA,TRBV5-1,TRBJ1-1,TGCGCCAGCAGCTTGGATTCAGGCAACACTGAAGCTTTCTTT,CASSLDSGNTEAFF
NA,NA,TRBV5-1,TRBJ2-1,TGCGCCAGCAGCTTGGAGCGTCTAAACTCCTACAATGAGCAGTTCTTC,CASSLERLNSYNEQFF
NA,NA,TRBV10-3,TRBJ1-1,TGTGCCATCAGTCGACCCGAGGGGAACACTGAAGCTTTCTTT,CAISRPEGNTEAFF
NA,NA,TRBV30,TRBJ2-5,TGTGCCTGGAGTGTCGCAGGGAAAGGGACCCAGTACTTC,CAWSVAGKGTQYF
NA,NA,TRBV6-2/TRBV6-3,TRBJ2-1,TGTGCCAGCAGCTCCGGGCAGGGTACCTACAATGAGCAGTTCTTC,CASSSGQGTYNEQFF
TRBD1,NA,TRBV7-2,TRBJ1-2,TGTGCCAGCAGCCTAGCGCCGGGGACAGGGGGCGACTATGGCTACACCTTC,CASSLAPGTGGDYGYTF
TRBD1,NA,TRBV24-1,TRBJ2-7,TGTGCCACCAGTGAAGGGGGCACGGACGAGCAGTACTTC,CATSEGGTDEQYF
NA,NA,TRBV21-1,TRBJ1-4,TGTGCCAGCAGCAGACGGACAGGGAGAGAAAAACTGTTTTTT,CASSRRTGREKLFF
NA,NA,TRBV7-9,TRBJ2-7,TGTGCCAGCAGCTTAGGGGGGACCTCCTACGAGCAGTACTTC,CASSLGGTSYEQYF
NA,NA,TRBV14,TRBJ2-7,TGTGCCAGCGCAGGGGACCGCTACGAGCAGTACTTC,CASAGDRYEQYF
NA,NA,TRBV20-1,TRBJ1-5,TGCAGTGCTGGACTAACGGATAATCAGCCCCAGCATTTT,CSAGLTDNQPQHF
TRBD2,few,TRBV14,TRBJ2-7,TGTGCCAGCAGCCCGGGACTAGCGGAGTCCTACGAGCAGTACTTC,CASSPGLAESYEQYF
NA,NA,TRBV20-1,TRBJ2-7,TGCAGTGCTAGAGATACCGCGGCAAAGGACGAGCAGTACTTC,CSARDTAAKDEQYF
TRBD1,NA,TRBV4-1,TRBJ2-6,TGCGCCAGCAGCCCTCGGACAGGCCCCACCAAATCTGGGGCCAACGTCCTGACTTTC,CASSPRTGPTKSGANVLTF
NA,NA,TRBV28,TRBJ2-7,TGTGCCAGCAGTTTCCCGGGACTCCGATACGAGCAGTACTTC,CASSFPGLRYEQYF
TRBD1,NA,TRBV4-1,TRBJ2-7,TGCGCCAGCAGCTTCCGGGACAGGGTGGACGAGCAGTACTTC,CASSFRDRVDEQYF
NA,NA,TRBV7-9,TRBJ2-4,TGTGCCAGCAGCTTAGGGCAGGGTGGCATTCAGTACTTC,CASSLGQGGIQYF
NA,NA,TRBV18,TRBJ2-5,TGTGCCAGCTCACCAAAGGATCTGGCCGGGCCAACAACCCAGTACTTC,CASSPKDLAGPTTQYF
TRBD2,NA,TRBV3-1,TRBJ2-5,TGTGCCAGCACCCCCCCCGAGCGGGGAGAGACCCAGTACTTC,CASTPPERGETQYF
NA,NA,TRBV20-1,TRBJ2-3,TGCAGTGCGGAGGGGGCATCGGGGACAGATACGCAGTATTTT,CSAEGASGTDTQYF
NA,NA,TRBV7-9,TRBJ1-1,TGTGCCAGCAGCCCATCGTTAAACACTGAAGCTTTCTTT,CASSPSLNTEAFF
NA,NA,TRBV27,TRBJ2-7,TGTGCCAGCAGCATAGCGGCCTCCTACGAGCAGTACTTC,CASSIAASYEQYF
NA,NA,TRBV20-1,TRBJ1-3,TGCAGTGCCCAACCTATCGCCCCTGGAAACACCATATATTTT,CSAQPIAPGNTIYF
TRBD1,NA,TRBV7-2,TRBJ2-1,TGTGCCAGCAGCTTGGGGACAGGGGCCCTCCTCTTGCACAATGAGCAGTTCTTC,CASSLGTGALLLHNEQFF
NA,NA,TRBV20-1,TRBJ2-7,TGCAGTGCTAGGATCGGGAGCCACTCCTACGAGCAGTACTTC,CSARIGSHSYEQYF
NA,NA,TRBV7-9,TRBJ1-1,TGTGCCAGCAGCATGACAGACACTGAAGCTTTCTTT,CASSMTDTEAFF
NA,NA,TRBV20-1,TRBJ2-2,TGCAGTGCTAGAGGGACTCGTCACACCGGGGAGCTGTTTTTT,CSARGTRHTGELFF
TRBD2,NA,TRBV3-1,TRBJ2-1,TGTGCCAGCAGCCAACTAGCGGGAGGGCCAACTAATGAGCAGTTCTTC,CASSQLAGGPTNEQFF
NA,NA,TRBV4-3,TRBJ2-5,TGCGCCAGCAGCCAAGATCTCCCGGGGGCCTCTGGGGCCCAGTACTTC,CASSQDLPGASGAQYF
NA,NA,TRBV2,TRBJ2-3,TGTGCCAGCAGTGTCCAAGATACGCAGTATTTT,CASSVQDTQYF
NA,NA,TRBV20-1,TRBJ1-2,TGCAGTGCTAGAGACCCGGACGGAGTCTATGGCTACACCTTC,CSARDPDGVYGYTF
NA,NA,TRBV2,TRBJ1-5,TGTGCCAGCAGGTTGTTCGAGGTGGCAAGCAATCAGCCCCAGCATTTT,CASRLFEVASNQPQHF
TRBD1,NA,TRBV4-1,TRBJ1-1,TGCGCCAGCAGCCAAGATCCAACAGGGGGAGTGGTCACTGAAGCTTTCTTT,CASSQDPTGGVVTEAFF